The 27 T cell receptor beta chains below all came from one sample that was sequenced in a study of shared clonotypes between healthy human individuals. Assay: immunoSEQ multiplex PCR; the TCRdb copy retains only in-frame clones and omits some. This table has 2,500,000 or so clones, 93% appearing once. Sample: naive CD4+ T cells from PBMCs. Sample subset: CD45RA+ positively selected. The source is a man between 18 and 29 years old in good health. Some clones in this sample may be carry-over from other donors' samples.

The V call is TRBV30, the J call TRBJ1-1; D possibly corresponds to TRBD1 (5 bases). Germline loops: CDR1 GTSNPN, CDR2 SVGIG (reference sequence). This CDR3 is 14 amino acids long. V lost 4 bases, J lost 1 base, and 13 bases lay in between. In nucleotides, the CDR3 is TGTGCCTGGACGCGACAGCCAGGGAACACTGAAGCTTTCTTT. Encoded protein: CAWTRQPGNTEAFF.

The chain couples TRBV10-3 to TRBJ2-7, with 7 nucleotides matching TRBD1. V was pared by 8 bases and J by 0 bases, with 13 bases of the junction left unmatched. The germline CDR1 and CDR2 sequences are ENHRY and SYGVKD. There are 16 residues in the CDR3. The CDR3 DNA reads TGTGCCATCCGTGGACACACACAGGGGATCTCCTACGAGCAGTACTTC. Translation gives CAIRGHTQGISYEQYF.

On this clone: Other DNA sequences in the sample encode the same CDR3. The chain employs TRBV12-5 and TRBJ2-3; D is ambiguous. V lost 5 bases, J lost 3 bases, and 9 bases lay in between. This CDR3 is built from 13 residues. Germline CDR1 reads LGHNT; CDR2 reads FRNRAP. In nucleotides, the CDR3 is TGTGCTAGTGGTCCCACCGGGACAGATACGCAGTATTTT. Protein sequence: CASGPTGTDTQYF.

This clone has just one count. This sequence joins TRBV5-4 and TRBJ1-1; D remains unclear. The V end was cut by 3 bases, the J end by 3 bases, with 6 bases between. The germline CDR1 and CDR2 sequences are SGHNT and YYREEE (reference sequence). The CDR3 spans 12 residues. The CDR3 DNA is TGTGCCAGCAGCTCGTACTACACTGAAGCTTTCTTT. It yields the protein CASSSYYTEAFF.

The chain carries TRBV11-2 and TRBJ1-1; tentative D call: TRBD1 (6 bases). The CDR3 loop spans 15 amino acids. Germline V gives CDR1 SGHAT, CDR2 FQNNGV. The V end lost 6 bases, the J end lost 6 bases, and 20 bases lay between the germline ends. The CDR3 DNA follows: TGTGCCAGCAGTTTCGCAAGGGGGGATTTTCCTGAAGCTTTCTTT. It specifies CASSFARGDFPEAFF. Using reference TRBV11-2 and TRBJ1-1 for the parts outside the CDR3, the full variable domain is EAGVAQSPRYKIIEKRQSVAFWCNPISGHATLYWYQQILGQGPKLLIQFQNNGVVDDSQLPKDRFSAERLKGVDSTLKIQPAKLEDSAVYLCASSFARGDFPEAFFGQGTRLTVV.

The chain links TRBV30 to TRBJ2-5; 7 bases are shared with TRBD1. The better agreement between TRBJ2-7 and the DNA end casts doubt on the J call. This CDR3 has 13 residues. CDR1 and CDR2 (germline): GTSNPN, SVGIG (reference sequence). This CDR3 is CAIRGQSKYEQYF. DNA for the CDR3: TGTGCCATTAGGGGACAGAGTAAGTACGAGCAGTACTTC.

V usage is TRBV28 and J usage is TRBJ2-1; D is possibly TRBD1 (6 bases). With 6 bases removed from V and 0 bases from J, the gap between germline ends came to 15 bases. Germline V CDR1 and CDR2: MDHEN, SYDVKM. CDR3 length equals 16 residues. CDR3 residues: CASSPKDRSSYNEQFF. CDR3 in DNA: TGTGCCAGCAGCCCCAAAGACAGGAGCTCCTACAATGAGCAGTTCTTC.

This chain connects TRBV5-6 to TRBJ2-5; D is perhaps TRBD1 (5 bases). The CDR3 length is 13 residues. V dropped 4 bases and J dropped 7 bases, with 14 bases sitting between them. CDR1 is SGHDT and CDR2 is YYEEEE in the germline V gene. The CDR3 sequence: CASSRQGSGTQYF. CDR3 coding DNA: TGTGCCAGCAGCCGGCAGGGATCAGGGACCCAGTACTTC.

In DNA, the CDR3 is TGTGCCAGCTCACCCTTCAACAGGGTTCTCGGCACAGATACGCAGTATTTT. It codes for CASSPFNRVLGTDTQYF. The chain has TRBV18 and TRBJ2-3; weak D call: TRBD1 (6 bases). Trimming took 3 bases from V and 1 from J, leaving 17 bases between them. This CDR3 region has 17 residues. The germline gives CDR1 KGHSH, CDR2 LQKENI.

The CDR3 DNA is TGTGCCTGGAGTGCAACAGGGCGACGAGGCTACACCTTC. This sequence encodes CAWSATGRRGYTF. The chain recombines TRBV30 with TRBJ1-2; possible D gene TRBD1, 6 bases. The CDR3 runs 13 residues. Trimming took off 1 base at V and 8 bases at J, with 14 bases between the two ends. Germline V gives CDR1 GTSNPN, CDR2 SVGIG (reference sequence).

The chain links TRBV10-3 to TRBJ2-3; 7 bases match TRBD2. The length of the CDR3 is 15 residues. Losses at the gene ends were 2 bases for V and 3 bases for J; bases not matched to a gene: 5. The V gene's germline CDR1 is ENHRY and CDR2 SYGVKD. The chain's CDR3 is CAISEVAGRTDTQYF. In nucleotides, the CDR3 is TGTGCCATCAGTGAGGTTGCCGGGAGGACAGATACGCAGTATTTT.

The V and J genes are TRBV5-1 and TRBJ2-7, with 9 bases identical to TRBD1. This CDR3 region has 15 residues. The V gene end was trimmed by 4 bases and the J gene end by 3 bases; junction bases not matched to a gene: 8. Germline lookup yields CDR1 SGHRS and CDR2 YFSETQ. The CDR3 loop is CASSTLGTGYYEQYF. The CDR3 coding sequence is TGCGCCAGCAGCACCCTCGGGACAGGGTACTACGAGCAGTACTTC.

The V gene is TRBV18, the J gene TRBJ1-2; maybe TRBD1 (5 bases). Trimming removed 3 bases at V and 0 bases at J, with 17 bases between. Per germline, CDR1 KGHSH and CDR2 LQKENI. CDR3 length: 17 residues. The CDR3 reads CASSPSQGRGTNYGYTF. In DNA form, the CDR3 reads TGTGCCAGCTCACCGTCGCAGGGCCGGGGGACTAACTATGGCTACACCTTC.

V is TRBV11-3 and J is TRBJ2-5, with D possibly being TRBD2 (5 bases). Germline loops: CDR1 SGHNT, CDR2 YENEEA. There are 14 residues in the CDR3. Trimming pared 1 base from V and 0 bases from J, leaving 6 bases between. The CDR3 spells CASSLGRNQETQYF. CDR3 DNA sequence: TGTGCCAGCAGCTTAGGGAGGAACCAAGAGACCCAGTACTTC.

The rearrangement uses TRBV4-1 and TRBJ2-4; 7 bases agree with TRBD2. Germline V lookup: CDR1 MGHRA, CDR2 YSYEKL. The CDR3 contains 16 residues. After removal of 1 base from V and 1 base from J, the junction contained 4 bases not matched to a gene. CDR3 loop: CASSQVSGMAKNIQYF. The CDR3 nucleotides read TGCGCCAGCAGCCAAGTGAGCGGGATGGCCAAAAACATTCAGTACTTC.

Notes on this clone: Distinct nucleotide sequences in the sample also encode this CDR3. The chain links TRBV19 to TRBJ2-3; 7 nucleotides agree with TRBD1. V was clipped by 4 bases and J by 4 bases; unmatched bases: 5. Germline V gene data show CDR1 as LNHDA and CDR2 as SQIVND (reference sequence). CDR3 length: 14 residues. As DNA, the CDR3 is TGTGCCAGTAGTACCCGACAGGGCCCAGATACGCAGTATTTT. Its translation is CASSTRQGPDTQYF.

This rearrangement joins TRBV28 to TRBJ2-5; TRBD1 matches at 8 bases. CDR1 is MDHEN and CDR2 is SYDVKM in the germline V gene. V was clipped by 6 bases and J by 5 bases; unmatched bases: 14. The CDR3 contains 16 residues. Written as DNA, the CDR3 is TGTGCCAGCAGCCCCCCCTCCGGCAGGGGGCTTGAGACCCAGTACTTC. Translating it yields CASSPPSGRGLETQYF.

With regard to this clone: The same CDR3 is also encoded by other DNA sequences in this sample. This rearrangement joins TRBV2 to TRBJ1-5; TRBD1 is a possible D gene (5 bases). The V end lost 2 bases, the J end lost 5 bases, and 10 bases lay between the germline ends. This CDR3 is built from 14 residues. Per germline, CDR1 SNHLY and CDR2 FYNNEI. The CDR3 region is CASSERVGDQPQHF. CDR3 DNA sequence: TGTGCCAGCAGTGAACGGGTGGGGGATCAGCCCCAGCATTTT.

This chain links TRBV5-1 with TRBJ2-2; 8 bases map to TRBD2. The trim removed 4 bases at V and 0 bases at J, leaving 2 bases unmatched. Germline values: CDR1 SGHRS, CDR2 YFSETQ. CDR3 length: 15 residues. CDR3 region: CASSQTSANTGELFF. The CDR3, as DNA: TGCGCCAGCAGCCAGACTAGCGCGAACACCGGGGAGCTGTTTTTT. The whole variable domain, remainder taken from reference TRBV5-1 and TRBJ2-2, is KAGVTQTPRYLIKTRGQQVTLSCSPISGHRSVSWYQQTPGQGLQFLFEYFSETQRNKGNFPGRFSGRQFSNSRSEMNVSTLELGDSALYLCASSQTSANTGELFFGEGSRLTVL.

This chain joins TRBV7-9 and TRBJ1-5; no definite D call. The CDR3 has 14 residues. In germline, CDR1 is SEHNR, CDR2 FQNEAQ (reference sequence). V shed 1 base and J shed 5 bases, with 9 bases lying between them. Here the CDR3 DNA reads TGTGCCAGCAGCTTAGGGGAACCGTATCAGCCCCAGCATTTT. It specifies CASSLGEPYQPQHF.

The rearrangement links TRBV18 to TRBJ2-3; 7 bases fit TRBD2. The germline V gene encodes CDR1 KGHSH and CDR2 LQKENI. V lost 2 bases and J lost 2; bases outside the gene matches: 10. This CDR3 contains 17 residues. The DNA for the CDR3 is TGTGCCAGCTCACCAACTTCCGGGAGGCGGAACACAGATACGCAGTATTTT. Translated, it gives CASSPTSGRRNTDTQYF.

V usage is TRBV6-5 and J usage is TRBJ1-1; TRBD1 might be the D (6 bases). The CDR3 loop spans 15 amino acids. The germline CDR1 and CDR2 sequences are MNHEY and SVGAGI. V was shortened by 10 bases and J by 4 bases, with 22 bases between the two germline ends. Here the CDR3 DNA reads TGTGCCACCGTCCGAACCAGGGGAAGGGGCACTGAAGCTTTCTTT. This codes for CATVRTRGRGTEAFF.

The chain uses TRBV4-1 and TRBJ2-1; 9 nucleotides align to TRBD2. Trimming cost V 1 base and J 2 bases; bases outside gene matches: 6. This CDR3 is 17 amino acids long. Germline V gene sequence: CDR1 MGHRA, CDR2 YSYEKL. The CDR3 reads CASSQVLAGLTYNEQFF. The CDR3, as DNA: TGCGCCAGCAGCCAAGTACTAGCGGGTCTCACCTACAATGAGCAGTTCTTC.

The CDR3 loop is CASNGALGQGFGTQYF. For the CDR3, the DNA is TGCGCCAGCAATGGGGCCTTAGGACAGGGGTTTGGGACCCAGTACTTC. V gene TRBV10-2 combines with J gene TRBJ2-5, with 9 bases that match TRBD1. V lost 7 bases to trimming and J lost 7 bases; unmatched junction nucleotides: 16. The CDR3 length is 16 residues. Germline CDR1 reads WSHSY; CDR2 reads SAAADI.

This clone was counted only a few times. The V gene is TRBV21-1, the J gene TRBJ1-1. TRBV21-1 is termed a pseudogene. The CDR3 is 13 residues long. The CDR3 loop reads CASSKRVNTEAFF. CDR3 sequence (DNA): TGTGCCAGCAGCAAAAGGGTCAACACTGAAGCTTTCTTT.

V gene TRBV9 combines with J gene TRBJ2-2; TRBD2 matches at 11 bases. There are 18 residues in the CDR3. The V gene's germline CDR1 is SGDLS and CDR2 YYNGEE. Losses at the gene ends were 3 bases for V and 3 bases for J; bases not matched to a gene: 10. Written as DNA, the CDR3 is TGTGCCAGCAGCGCCTCCCCTAGCGGGAGGAAAGACACCGGGGAGCTGTTTTTT. Protein sequence: CASSASPSGRKDTGELFF.

The rearrangement joins TRBV7-2 to TRBJ2-7, with 9 nucleotides matching TRBD2. Germline CDR1 reads SGHTA; CDR2 reads FQGNSA. This CDR3 region has 16 residues. Trimming at V came to 4 bases and at J to 5 bases, leaving 12 bases not matched to a gene. The CDR3 region is CASSSRRASGDNEQYF. As DNA, the CDR3 is TGTGCCAGCAGCTCTCGCCGAGCTAGCGGGGACAACGAGCAGTACTTC.